This TCR beta chain was identified in a study of vaccination and CD4 T cells after COVID-19. The CDR3 has 15 amino acids. V lost 6 bases and J lost 5, with 14 bases in between. Germline V gene lookup returns CDR1 ENHRY and CDR2 SYGVKD. With respect to this clonotype: Its target is unknown.

Sequencing of DNA taken from cultured CD4+ T cells relied on the Oncomine TCR Beta short-read assay. MiXCR, applied by TCRdb to the PCR reads, yields one record per CDR3 protein. Of under 20,000 distinct CDR3 sequences listed, nearly 55% were seen once; the top ten hold less than 20%. The treatment here: approximately 11-day PBMC culture with coronavirus spike peptide pools or control peptides (ViraFEST assay). The ViraFEST method relied on peptide pools to expand antigen-specific T cells, followed by TCR sequencing. Half the growth medium was swapped for new IL-2 medium on days 3 and 7. The chain recombines TRBV10-3 with TRBJ1-6; D may be TRBD1 (6 bases). Source: CD4+ T cells from blood, cultured in vitro, taken before SARS-CoV-2 vaccination. The sequence derives from a human donor who had recovered from COVID-19. CDR3 protein: CAISERTVNNSPLHF. CDR3 DNA sequence: TGTGCCATCAGCGAACGGACAGTCAATAATTCACCCCTCCACTTT.